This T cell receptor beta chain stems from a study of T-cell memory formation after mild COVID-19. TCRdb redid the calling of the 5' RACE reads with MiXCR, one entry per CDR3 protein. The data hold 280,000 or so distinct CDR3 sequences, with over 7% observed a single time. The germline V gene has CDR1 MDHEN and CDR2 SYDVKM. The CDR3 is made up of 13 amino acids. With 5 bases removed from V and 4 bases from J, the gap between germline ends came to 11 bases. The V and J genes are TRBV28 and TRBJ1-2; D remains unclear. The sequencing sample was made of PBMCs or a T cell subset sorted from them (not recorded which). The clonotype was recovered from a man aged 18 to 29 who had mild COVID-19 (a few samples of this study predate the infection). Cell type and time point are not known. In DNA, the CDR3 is TGTGCCAGCAGTCTCTCACAGCGCTATGGCTACACCTTC. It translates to CASSLSQRYGYTF.